A single sample gave rise to the 7 T cell receptor beta chains below, sequenced in a study of OX40 agonist ivuxolimab in advanced cancers. This table comes from immunoSEQ multiplex PCR, and its TCRdb copy is limited to in-frame clones, with some not included. The sample includes under 55,000 clones, less than 90% of them seen just once. The specimen comprised CD4+ or CD8+ T cells sorted from blood, sampled in a trial of the OX40 agonist ivuxolimab. These receptors all come from an adult with an advanced solid tumor such as melanoma, head and neck, liver or kidney cancer.

This chain uses TRBV28 with TRBJ1-2, with 7 bases fitting TRBD1. The V gene end was trimmed by 6 bases and the J gene end by 8 bases; junction bases not matched to a gene: 9. The CDR3 length is 13 residues. CDR1 is MDHEN, CDR2 SYDVKM, per germline. The CDR3 sequence: CASSPRQGKGYTF. The CDR3 DNA follows: TGTGCCAGCAGCCCAAGACAGGGTAAAGGCTACACCTTC.

This clone was detected a few times. The rearrangement links TRBV30 to TRBJ1-5, with 8 bases lining up with TRBD1. The V gene's germline CDR1 is GTSNPN and CDR2 SVGIG (reference sequence). The CDR3 loop spans 15 amino acids. V gave up 1 base and J gave up 6 bases; unmatched junction bases: 8. The CDR3 DNA reads as TGTGCCTGGAGTGCCCAGCAGGGGGCGAGTCAGCCCCAGCATTTT. Translated: CAWSAQQGASQPQHF.

The chain employs TRBV29-1 and TRBJ2-1; D remains ambiguous. V was trimmed by 3 bases and J by 9 bases, leaving 18 bases between them. Germline V gene sequence: CDR1 SQVTM, CDR2 ANQGSEA. The CDR3 consists of 14 residues. CDR3 residues: CSVDNIVLLGEQFF. The CDR3 coding sequence is TGCAGCGTTGACAATATCGTATTACTCGGTGAGCAGTTCTTC.

V is TRBV5-1 and J is TRBJ2-3; no clear D gene. Per germline, CDR1 SGHRS and CDR2 YFSETQ. Trimming removed 0 bases at V and 4 bases at J, with 9 bases between. The CDR3 runs 14 residues. CDR3 nucleotide sequence: TGCGCCAGCAGCTTGGGAGCGTCGGCAGATACGCAGTATTTT. Protein sequence: CASSLGASADTQYF.

CDR3 DNA: TGTGCCAGCTCACCGAGGACAGGGCGCCACGAGCAGTACTTC. Protein product: CASSPRTGRHEQYF. The rearrangement uses TRBV18 and TRBJ2-7; 8 bases match TRBD1. The germline gives CDR1 KGHSH, CDR2 LQKENI. The V segment lost 3 bases and the J segment 5 bases; nucleotides outside the gene matches: 6. The CDR3 has 14 residues.

The chain couples TRBV29-1 to TRBJ1-1, with 7 bases aligning to TRBD1. V lost 2 bases to trimming and J lost 4 bases; unmatched junction nucleotides: 19. Germline values: CDR1 SQVTM, CDR2 ANQGSEA. The CDR3 consists of 18 residues. The CDR3 DNA sequence: TGCAGCGTTGAAAGTTCTTTTGGTGGGAGGGGGCGAGGCACTGAAGCTTTCTTT. This encodes CSVESSFGGRGRGTEAFF.

The rearrangement joins TRBV28 to TRBJ2-1; D is perhaps TRBD1 or TRBD2 (5 bases each). The CDR3 spans 13 residues. V was trimmed by 2 bases and J by 4 bases, leaving 6 bases between them. CDR1 and CDR2 (germline): MDHEN, SYDVKM. The CDR3 reads CASSLEGYNEQFF. The CDR3 DNA sequence: TGTGCCAGCAGTTTAGAGGGGTACAATGAGCAGTTCTTC.